This T cell receptor beta chain derives from a study of cytomegalovirus exposure and HLA in healthy donors. Study observations and caveats: Associated with cytomegalovirus, according to the listing, were around 160 TCR beta chains. TCR beta sequences reportedly predicted the HLA-A and HLA-B alleles of most subjects accurately.

Primers included in the PCR were 60 Vbeta and 13 Jbeta primers. Sequencing was performed with immunoSEQ multiplex PCR; in TCRdb, only in-frame clones are kept and a portion is missing. The sample includes around 61,000 clones, approximately 74% of them seen just once. Concerning this clone itself: Its antigen remains unidentified.

Input material: PBMCs. This TCR was recovered from a man aged 35 to 55 in good health and CMV-seropositive.

CDR3 DNA: TGCGCCAGCGGGGTAACTAGCGGGAGGTACGAGCAGTACTTC. Protein: CASGVTSGRYEQYF. The rearrangement uses TRBV10-2 and TRBJ2-7, with 12 bases identical to TRBD2. J was trimmed by 4 bases and V by 8 bases; bases with no gene match: 6. Germline CDR1 is WSHSY and CDR2 is SAAADI. The CDR3 is 14 amino acids.